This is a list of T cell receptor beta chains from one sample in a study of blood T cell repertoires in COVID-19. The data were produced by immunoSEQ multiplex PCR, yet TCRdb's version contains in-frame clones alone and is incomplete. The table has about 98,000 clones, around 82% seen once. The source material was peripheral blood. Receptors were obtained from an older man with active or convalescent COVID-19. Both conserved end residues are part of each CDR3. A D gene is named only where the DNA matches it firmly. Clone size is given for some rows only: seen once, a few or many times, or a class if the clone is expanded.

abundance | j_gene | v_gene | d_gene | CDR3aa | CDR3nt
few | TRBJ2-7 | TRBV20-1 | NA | CSASSGHEQYF | TGCAGTGCTAGTTCTGGGCACGAGCAGTACTTC
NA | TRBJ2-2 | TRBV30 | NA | CAWRQGSGELFF | TGTGCCTGGAGACAGGGCTCCGGGGAGCTGTTTTTT
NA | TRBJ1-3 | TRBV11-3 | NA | CASRAGTHGNTIYF | TGTGCCAGCAGGGCCGGGACACACGGAAACACCATATATTTT
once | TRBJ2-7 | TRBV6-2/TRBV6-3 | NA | CASSYITDPHEQYF | TGTGCCAGCAGTTACATCACAGACCCCCACGAGCAGTACTTC
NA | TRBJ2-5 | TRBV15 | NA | CATSREGRGDRTQYF | TGTGCCACCAGCAGAGAGGGCAGGGGTGATAGGACCCAGTACTTC
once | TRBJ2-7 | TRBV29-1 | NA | CSVGLPPDEQYF | TGCAGCGTAGGACTGCCGCCTGACGAGCAGTACTTC
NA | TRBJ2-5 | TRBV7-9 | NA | CASSLARRAQETQYF | TGTGCCAGCAGCTTAGCGCGGAGGGCCCAAGAGACCCAGTACTTC
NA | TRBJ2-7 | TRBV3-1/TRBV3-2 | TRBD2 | CASSPRPLAGASYEQYF | TGTGCCAGCAGCCCTAGACCTCTAGCGGGGGCCTCCTACGAGCAGTACTTC
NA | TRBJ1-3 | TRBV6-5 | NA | CASSWTSSSGNTIYF | TGTGCCAGCAGCTGGACAAGCTCCTCTGGAAACACCATATATTTT
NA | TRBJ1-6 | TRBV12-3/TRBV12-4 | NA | CASSWSGNSPLHF | TGTGCCAGCAGCTGGTCGGGAAATTCACCCCTCCACTTT
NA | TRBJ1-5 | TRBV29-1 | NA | CSVAKDSSNQPQHF | TGCAGCGTTGCAAAGGACAGTAGCAATCAGCCCCAGCATTTT
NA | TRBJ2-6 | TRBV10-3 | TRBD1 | CAIMADRGLSGANVLTF | TGTGCCATCATGGCGGACAGGGGGTTATCTGGGGCCAACGTCCTGACTTTC
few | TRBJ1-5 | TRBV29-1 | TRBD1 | CSVGLGAGGSNQPQHF | TGCAGCGTTGGGCTCGGGGCAGGGGGTAGCAATCAGCCCCAGCATTTT
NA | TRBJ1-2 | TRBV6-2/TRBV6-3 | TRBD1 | CASSYGHRGSGYTF | TGTGCCAGCAGTTACGGTCACAGGGGGAGTGGCTACACCTTC
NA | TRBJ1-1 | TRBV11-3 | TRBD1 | CASSPYRGTEAFF | TGTGCCAGCAGTCCTTACAGGGGCACTGAAGCTTTCTTT
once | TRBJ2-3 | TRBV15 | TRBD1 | CATQGDRGGYTQYF | TGTGCCACCCAAGGGGACAGGGGGGGATATACGCAGTATTTT
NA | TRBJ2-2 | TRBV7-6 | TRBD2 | CASRPGTSGGAGELFF | TGTGCCAGCAGACCCGGGACTAGCGGGGGGGCCGGGGAGCTGTTTTTT
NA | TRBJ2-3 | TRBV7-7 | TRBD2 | CASSPGLAADTQYF | TGTGCTAGCAGCCCGGGACTAGCAGCAGATACGCAGTATTTT
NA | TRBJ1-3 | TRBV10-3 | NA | CAISELGGSSGNTIYF | TGTGCCATCAGTGAGTTGGGTGGGAGCTCTGGAAACACCATATATTTT
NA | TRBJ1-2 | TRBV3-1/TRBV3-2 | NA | CASSQVKSGHGYTF | TGTGCCAGCAGCCAAGTGAAGTCAGGGCATGGCTACACCTTC
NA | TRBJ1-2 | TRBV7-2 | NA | CASSRLSSDGYTF | TGTGCCAGCAGCCGACTCTCATCAGATGGCTACACCTTC
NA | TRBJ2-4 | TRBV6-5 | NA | CASSSPRGAKNIQYF | TGTGCCAGCAGTTCCCCCAGGGGAGCCAAAAACATTCAGTACTTC
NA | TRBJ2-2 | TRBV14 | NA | CASSQEEAGAGELFF | TGTGCCAGCAGCCAAGAGGAGGCGGGGGCTGGGGAGCTGTTTTTT
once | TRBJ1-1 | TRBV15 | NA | CATSRAGNTEAFF | TGTGCCACCAGCAGAGCAGGGAACACTGAAGCTTTCTTT
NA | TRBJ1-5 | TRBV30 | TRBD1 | CAWSEVGTGDNQPQHF | TGTGCCTGGAGTGAAGTAGGGACAGGGGACAATCAGCCCCAGCATTTT
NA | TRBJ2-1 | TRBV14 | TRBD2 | CASSPRGAHEQFF | TGTGCCAGCAGCCCGCGGGGGGCCCATGAGCAGTTCTTC
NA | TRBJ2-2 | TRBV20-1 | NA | CSAERAGELFF | TGCAGTGCAGAGAGAGCCGGGGAGCTGTTTTTT
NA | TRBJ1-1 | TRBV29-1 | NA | CSVENPGRGNTEAFF | TGCAGCGTTGAAAACCCCGGTAGGGGGAACACTGAAGCTTTCTTT
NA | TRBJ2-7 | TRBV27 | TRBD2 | CASSPIAGGSYEQYF | TGTGCCAGCAGTCCTATAGCGGGGGGTTCCTACGAGCAGTACTTC
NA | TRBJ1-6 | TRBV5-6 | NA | CASSLAGGFGSPLHF | TGTGCCAGCAGCTTGGCTGGGGGCTTCGGGTCACCCCTCCACTTT
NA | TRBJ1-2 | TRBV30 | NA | CAWSIGGGYTF | TGTGCCTGGAGTATTGGCGGTGGCTACACCTTC
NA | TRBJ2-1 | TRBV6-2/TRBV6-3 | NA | CASSYSRGGEQFF | TGTGCCAGCAGTTACTCTAGGGGGGGTGAGCAGTTCTTC
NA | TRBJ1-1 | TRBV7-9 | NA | CASSPHGVGTEAFF | TGTGCCAGCAGCCCGCACGGGGTGGGCACTGAAGCTTTCTTT
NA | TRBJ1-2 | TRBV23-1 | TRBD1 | CASVLEWAGGGSTGYTF | TGCGCCAGTGTTCTCGAATGGGCAGGGGGCGGATCAACTGGCTACACCTTC
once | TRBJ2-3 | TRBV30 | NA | CAWSVRYGGTDTQYF | TGTGCCTGGAGTGTACGATATGGAGGCACAGATACGCAGTATTTT
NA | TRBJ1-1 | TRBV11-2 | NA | CASSFGLQGRTEAFF | TGTGCCAGCAGCTTCGGCTTACAAGGGAGAACTGAAGCTTTCTTT
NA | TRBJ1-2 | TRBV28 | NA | CASSWAFGGTF | TGTGCCAGCAGTTGGGCGTTCGGGGGCACCTTC
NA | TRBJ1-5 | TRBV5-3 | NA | CARSLIRHSLDQPQHF | TGTGCCAGAAGCCTCATAAGACATTCTTTGGATCAGCCCCAGCATTTT
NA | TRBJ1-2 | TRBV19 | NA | CASSIKVAGHPPGGYTF | TGTGCCAGTAGTATCAAGGTCGCAGGGCACCCTCCCGGGGGCTACACCTTC
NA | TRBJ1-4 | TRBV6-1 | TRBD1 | CASSEANRGNEKLFF | TGTGCCAGCAGTGAAGCGAACAGGGGGAATGAAAAACTGTTTTTT
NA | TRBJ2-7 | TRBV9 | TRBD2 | CASSVAGGRAEQYF | TGTGCCAGCAGCGTAGCGGGGGGTAGGGCCGAGCAGTACTTC
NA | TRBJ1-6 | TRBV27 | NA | CASSLSRVSSSYNSPLHF | TGTGCCAGCAGTTTATCGAGGGTCTCAAGCTCCTATAATTCACCCCTCCACTTT
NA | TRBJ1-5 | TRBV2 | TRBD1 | CASSDRGPQPQHF | TGTGCCAGCAGTGATAGGGGGCCGCAGCCCCAGCATTTT
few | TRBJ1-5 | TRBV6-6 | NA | CASSSAGYNQPQHF | TGTGCCAGCAGTTCTGCAGGGTACAATCAGCCCCAGCATTTT
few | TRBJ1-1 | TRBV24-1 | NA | CATSDCPRVYTEAFF | TGTGCCACCAGTGATTGCCCGCGGGTGTACACTGAAGCTTTCTTT